Listed below are T cell receptor beta chains from one sample, sequenced in a study of T cells in Graves' hyperthyroidism and ophthalmopathy. TCRdb reprocessed the multiplex PCR reads via MiXCR and lists one record per CDR3 protein. The sample carries roughly 720,000 distinct CDR3 sequences, approximately 15% recorded once. Sample: blood. These TCRs come from a man in his fifties or sixties with Graves' hyperthyroidism. CDR3s include the opening cysteine and the closing phenylalanine or tryptophan. Fields, in order: clone size, V gene, D gene, J gene, CDR3 protein, CDR3 DNA. The D gene is left open where the match is weak. Clone size is not always given. Where it is, it says once, few, many or a class for expanded clones.

size: -
V: TRBV25-1
D: TRBD1
J: TRBJ1-4
CDR3: CASRDDRGPEKLFF
DNA: TGTGCCAGCAGGGATGACAGGGGGCCGGAAAAACTGTTTTTT

size: many
V: TRBV27
D: -
J: TRBJ2-3
CDR3: CASSPPGGRSTHDTQYF
DNA: TGTGCCAGCAGTCCGCCTGGGGGGAGGTCAACCCATGATACGCAGTATTTT

size: few
V: TRBV19
D: -
J: TRBJ2-3
CDR3: CASSIPGGDTQYF
DNA: TGTGCCAGTAGTATTCCTGGGGGAGATACGCAGTATTTT

size: many
V: TRBV28
D: -
J: TRBJ2-2
CDR3: CASRGTHNTGELFF
DNA: TGTGCCAGCCGAGGGACCCATAACACCGGGGAGCTGTTTTTT

size: few
V: TRBV27
D: TRBD2
J: TRBJ2-7
CDR3: CASSGLAGGPLEQYF
DNA: TGTGCCAGCAGTGGACTAGCGGGAGGGCCGCTCGAGCAGTACTTC

size: few
V: TRBV6-1
D: -
J: TRBJ1-4
CDR3: CASSRTESNEKLFF
DNA: TGTGCCAGCAGTCGGACGGAATCTAATGAAAAACTGTTTTTT

size: many
V: TRBV27
D: -
J: TRBJ2-1
CDR3: CASSKSESSYNEQFF
DNA: TGTGCCAGCAGTAAGTCGGAGAGCTCCTACAATGAGCAGTTCTTC

size: many
V: TRBV6-1
D: TRBD2
J: TRBJ2-1
CDR3: CASSDGCVYGTSGNEQFF
DNA: TGTGCCAGCAGTGATGGGTGTGTCTATGGGACTAGCGGCAATGAGCAGTTCTTC

size: many
V: TRBV24-1
D: TRBD1
J: TRBJ2-2
CDR3: CATSEYRGTGELFF
DNA: TGTGCCACCAGTGAATACAGGGGTACCGGGGAGCTGTTTTTT

size: many
V: TRBV19
D: TRBD2
J: TRBJ2-1
CDR3: CASSMGRLAAYNEQFF
DNA: TGTGCCAGTAGTATGGGGCGGCTAGCGGCTTACAATGAGCAGTTCTTC

size: many
V: TRBV28
D: TRBD1
J: TRBJ2-6
CDR3: CASSLPTGGGANVLTF
DNA: TGTGCCAGCAGTTTACCAACAGGGGGCGGGGCCAACGTCCTGACTTTC

size: -
V: TRBV14
D: -
J: TRBJ2-1
CDR3: CASSQPGSYNEQFF
DNA: TGTGCCAGCAGCCAACCTGGGTCCTACAATGAGCAGTTCTTC

size: few
V: TRBV6-1
D: TRBD1
J: TRBJ2-1
CDR3: CARRGTGGVVNNEQFF
DNA: TGTGCCAGAAGGGGAACAGGGGGCGTAGTAAACAATGAGCAGTTCTTC

size: many
V: TRBV2
D: TRBD1
J: TRBJ2-1
CDR3: CASTGQGARAGAFNEQFF
DNA: TGTGCCAGCACCGGACAGGGGGCTAGGGCGGGAGCATTCAATGAGCAGTTCTTC

size: -
V: TRBV4-1
D: -
J: TRBJ2-7
CDR3: CASSQSQGIYEQYF
DNA: TGCGCCAGCAGCCAAAGTCAGGGTATCTACGAGCAGTACTTC

size: many
V: TRBV2
D: TRBD1
J: TRBJ1-1
CDR3: CASSRQGLTEAFF
DNA: TGTGCCAGCAGTCGACAGGGTCTCACTGAAGCTTTCTTT

size: many
V: TRBV7-2
D: -
J: TRBJ2-5
CDR3: CASMRDTQETQYF
DNA: TGTGCCAGCATGCGGGACACCCAAGAGACCCAGTACTTC

size: many
V: TRBV18
D: -
J: TRBJ2-3
CDR3: CASSQIVSRADTQYF
DNA: TGTGCCAGCTCCCAAATCGTTTCCCGCGCAGATACGCAGTATTTT

size: few
V: TRBV6-2/TRBV6-3
D: TRBD1
J: TRBJ1-5
CDR3: CASSYLGTGSRQPQHF
DNA: TGTGCCAGCAGTTATCTGGGGACAGGGAGTCGTCAGCCCCAGCATTTT

size: -
V: TRBV6-2/TRBV6-3
D: TRBD2
J: TRBJ2-7
CDR3: CASSYGTSGSSSCEQYF
DNA: TGTGCCAGCAGTTACGGGACTAGCGGGAGTAGCTCCTGCGAGCAGTACTTC

size: few
V: TRBV29-1
D: -
J: TRBJ2-1
CDR3: CSVEERSSYNEQFF
DNA: TGCAGCGTTGAAGAACGGAGCTCCTACAATGAGCAGTTCTTC

size: -
V: TRBV9
D: TRBD2
J: TRBJ2-1
CDR3: CASSVASGGSHEQFF
DNA: TGTGCCAGCAGCGTAGCTAGCGGGGGCTCCCACGAGCAGTTCTTC

size: many
V: TRBV10-3
D: -
J: TRBJ1-3
CDR3: CAIKGSFPNTIYF
DNA: TGTGCCATCAAAGGGTCCTTCCCGAACACCATATATTTT

size: many
V: TRBV19
D: -
J: TRBJ2-7
CDR3: CASSPRGKTGGYEQYF
DNA: TGTGCCAGTAGTCCCCGTGGAAAGACAGGAGGCTACGAGCAGTACTTC

size: -
V: TRBV19
D: -
J: TRBJ1-1
CDR3: CASSIPGLGSVNTEAFF
DNA: TGTGCCAGTAGTATTCCGGGCTTGGGATCTGTGAACACTGAAGCTTTCTTT

size: -
V: TRBV7-2
D: TRBD2
J: TRBJ2-3
CDR3: CASRTSGSISDTQYF
DNA: TGTGCCAGCAGGACTAGCGGGAGTATCTCAGATACGCAGTATTTT

size: -
V: TRBV18
D: -
J: TRBJ2-3
CDR3: CASEEYGTDTQYF
DNA: TGTGCCAGCGAGGAGTATGGCACAGATACGCAGTATTTT

size: many
V: TRBV7-8
D: -
J: TRBJ1-2
CDR3: CASSLEAGTGTNYGYTF
DNA: TGTGCCAGCAGCTTAGAGGCAGGGACGGGGACTAACTATGGCTACACCTTC